The entry below describes one T cell receptor beta chain. The genomic DNA of each subset was split evenly across several immunoSEQ plates. Using immunoSEQ multiplex PCR, the repertoire was profiled, and TCRdb retains in-frame clones only, with some absent. The data contain about half a million clones, around 73% of them seen just once; the ten biggest clones take up around 12%. The record originates from a study of shared clonotypes between healthy human individuals. Trimming cost V 1 base and J 6 bases, with 17 bases left between them. CDR3 length: 16 residues. The genes are TRBV5-7 and TRBJ2-1; possibly TRBD1 or TRBD2 for D (7 bases each). TRBV5-7 is treated as an ORF (open reading frame) with a function not yet certain. The sample comprised PBMCs. The receptor's source is a woman aged 40 to 50 in good health. Some clones in this sample may be carry-over from other donors' samples. CDR3 in amino acids: CASSLFGQGGVNEQFF. The CDR3 bases are TGTGCCAGCAGCTTGTTCGGCCAGGGGGGGGTCAATGAGCAGTTCTTC.